These 16 T cell receptor beta chains share one sample of origin, sequenced in a study of response to subunit inactivated influenza vaccine. TCRdb reprocessed the RT-PCR reads via MiXCR and lists one record per CDR3 protein. The table records 450,000 to 600,000 distinct CDR3 sequences, 7.6% of them present only once. The input for sequencing was PBMCs from blood, taken around 25 months after vaccination. The origin of the receptors is a man aged 50 to 69 who received an inactivated influenza vaccine.

This chain joins TRBV20-1 and TRBJ1-1, with D possibly being TRBD1 (6 bases). The CDR3 consists of 11 residues. The germline V gene encodes CDR1 DFQATT and CDR2 SNEGSKA (reference sequence). The V end lost 5 bases, the J end lost 6 bases, and 10 bases lay between the germline ends. CDR3: CSASGVPEAFF. CDR3 bases: TGCAGTGCTTCAGGGGTTCCTGAAGCTTTCTTT.

The gene calls are TRBV6-5 and TRBJ2-2; D ambiguous. CDR3 length equals 11 residues. Germline V gene lookup returns CDR1 MNHEY and CDR2 SVGAGI. Trimming shortened V by 2 bases and J by 8 bases, and 3 bases separated the two germline ends. The CDR3 sequence is CASSYLGELFF. CDR3 DNA: TGTGCCAGCAGTTACCTTGGGGAGCTGTTTTTT.

This clonotype was found many times. For the CDR3, the DNA is TGCGCCAGCAGCTTGTCAGGAGTTAACTATGGCTACACCTTC. It is translated as CASSLSGVNYGYTF. The rearrangement links TRBV5-1 to TRBJ1-2; D is uncertain. V lost 1 base and J 1 base, leaving 8 bases between the germline ends. Per germline, CDR1 SGHRS and CDR2 YFSETQ. The length of the CDR3 is 14 residues. Full variable domain (remainder filled in from reference TRBV5-1 and TRBJ1-2): KAGVTQTPRYLIKTRGQQVTLSCSPISGHRSVSWYQQTPGQGLQFLFEYFSETQRNKGNFPGRFSGRQFSNSRSEMNVSTLELGDSALYLCASSLSGVNYGYTFGSGTRLTVV.

The gene calls are TRBV11-1 and TRBJ2-7; D is ambiguous. Germline-derived CDR1 and CDR2 are SGHAT and FQDESV (reference sequence). The V gene lost 6 bases and the J gene lost 4 bases, with 28 bases spanning the gap. This CDR3 comprises 18 residues. The CDR3 protein is CASRQTFKGGELLYEQYF. CDR3 nucleotides: TGTGCCAGCAGACAAACTTTTAAGGGTGGAGAGCTTTTGTACGAGCAGTACTTC.

V and J are TRBV4-2 and TRBJ1-2; D not resolved. V shed 0 bases and J shed 4 bases, with 6 bases lying between them. The CDR3 loop spans 13 amino acids. Germline V gene lookup returns CDR1 LGHNA and CDR2 YNFKEQ. The CDR3: CASSQEPGYGYTF. The CDR3 nucleotides are TGTGCCAGCAGCCAAGAGCCCGGCTATGGCTACACCTTC.

This clonotype has at least ten counts. The J gene is TRBJ2-5, the V gene TRBV20-1, with 9 bases fitting TRBD1. The CDR3 is 12 residues long. In germline, CDR1 is DFQATT, CDR2 SNEGSKA (reference sequence). V dropped 4 bases and J dropped 5; count of bases not matched to a gene: 2. The chain's CDR3 is CSATDRGETQYF. The CDR3 DNA follows: TGCAGTGCTACCGACAGGGGGGAGACCCAGTACTTC.

This clonotype occurred a few times. This chain links TRBV4-1 with TRBJ2-3; D is undetermined. The V gene's germline CDR1 is MGHRA and CDR2 YSYEKL. This CDR3 is built from 16 residues. V lost 1 base and J lost 1, with 12 bases in between. The CDR3 region is CASSQVRYTGTDTQYF. CDR3 in DNA: TGCGCCAGCAGCCAAGTCCGGTATACCGGCACAGATACGCAGTATTTT.

The rearrangement joins TRBV12-3 or TRBV12-4 to TRBJ2-5; 14 bases map to TRBD2. J gave up 6 bases and V 3 bases, and 6 bases lay outside the gene matches. This CDR3 is 16 amino acids long. As DNA, the CDR3 is TGTGCCAGCAGTTTGACTAGCGGGGGGGCCGGAAAGACCCAGTACTTC. Encoded protein: CASSLTSGGAGKTQYF.

At least ten counts were recorded for this clonotype. The rearrangement links TRBV28 to TRBJ1-3; D not resolved. CDR3 length: 13 residues. The germline gives CDR1 MDHEN, CDR2 SYDVKM. Between the trimmed V and J ends, which lost 2 bases and 4 bases, there was a span of 6 bases. The CDR3 nucleotides are TGTGCCAGCAGTTTACCTGCGGGAAACACCATATATTTT. Its protein is CASSLPAGNTIYF.

The chain links TRBV25-1 to TRBJ2-3; D call uncertain. Germline V gene sequence: CDR1 MGHDK, CDR2 SYGVNS. V lost 1 base, J lost 2 bases, and 10 bases lay in between. This CDR3 has 15 amino acids. The CDR3 DNA sequence: TGTGCCAGCAGTGAATTTGTCACAAACACAGATACGCAGTATTTT. This gives the protein CASSEFVTNTDTQYF.

This clonotype was counted ten times or more. The V and J genes are TRBV12-5 and TRBJ2-2; D possibly corresponds to TRBD2 (6 bases). The germline gives CDR1 LGHNT, CDR2 FRNRAP. Deletions cut 0 bases from V and 1 base from J, with 12 bases between. The CDR3 loop spans 17 amino acids. In nucleotides, the CDR3 is TGTGCTAGTGGTTTGGTCTGGGGTAGCGGGAACACCGGGGAGCTGTTTTTT. It is translated as CASGLVWGSGNTGELFF. The full variable domain, rest sourced from reference TRBV12-5 and TRBJ2-2, is DARVTQTPRHKVTEMGQEVTMRCQPILGHNTVFWYRQTMMQGLELLAYFRNRAPLDDSGMPKDRFSAEMPDATLATLKIQPSEPRDSAVYFCASGLVWGSGNTGELFFGEGSRLTVL.

The V call is TRBV28, the J call TRBJ2-1, with TRBD2 as a possible D gene (5 bases). V gave up 2 bases and J gave up 4 bases, with 18 bases separating them. Germline loops: CDR1 MDHEN, CDR2 SYDVKM. The CDR3 is 17 residues long. CDR3 nucleotide sequence: TGTGCCAGCAGTTTACCCCGGACCCATCGGGGTTACAATGAGCAGTTCTTC. This codes for CASSLPRTHRGYNEQFF. The whole variable domain, remainder taken from reference TRBV28 and TRBJ2-1, is DVKVTQSSRYLVKRTGEKVFLECVQDMDHENMFWYRQDPGLGLRLIYFSYDVKMKEKGDIPEGYSVSREKKERFSLILESASTNQTSMYLCASSLPRTHRGYNEQFFGPGTRLTVL.

J is TRBJ1-1 and V is TRBV28; D unresolved. Trimming left V 1 base short and J 4 bases short, with 7 bases between. Germline CDR1 is MDHEN and CDR2 is SYDVKM. The CDR3 consists of 13 residues. CDR3 DNA: TGTGCCAGCAGTTTATCTTCCTTCACTGAAGCTTTCTTT. Protein sequence: CASSLSSFTEAFF. The complete variable domain, with remaining parts taken from reference TRBV28 and TRBJ1-1, reads DVKVTQSSRYLVKRTGEKVFLECVQDMDHENMFWYRQDPGLGLRLIYFSYDVKMKEKGDIPEGYSVSREKKERFSLILESASTNQTSMYLCASSLSSFTEAFFGQGTRLTVV.

In its sample, this clonotype was seen many times. The rearrangement uses TRBV12-3 or TRBV12-4 and TRBJ2-2; 10 positions match TRBD1. J gave up 2 bases and V 6 bases, and 6 bases lay outside the gene matches. The CDR3 contains 16 residues. The chain's CDR3 is CASRGGTGENTGELFF. The CDR3 DNA is TGTGCCAGCAGGGGAGGGACAGGGGAAAACACCGGGGAGCTGTTTTTT.

CDR3 sequence (DNA): TGTGCCAGCAGCTCCAGACAGGGGGCGAGGACCGGGGAGCTGTTTTTT. It translates to CASSSRQGARTGELFF. The rearrangement uses TRBV5-4 and TRBJ2-2; 10 positions match TRBD1. The CDR3 length is 16 residues. V trimming: 3 bases; J trimming: 5 bases; junction bases outside the gene matches: 7. CDR1 SGHNT and CDR2 YYREEE come from the germline V gene (reference sequence).

This clonotype was counted only a few times. V gene TRBV4-1 combines with J gene TRBJ2-4; D may correspond to TRBD1 or TRBD2 (5 bases each). Germline CDR1 is MGHRA and CDR2 is YSYEKL. This CDR3 is 18 amino acids long. V was pared by 4 bases and J by 1 base, with 20 bases between. CDR3 protein: CASSPYAKGTLAKNIQYF. The CDR3 DNA is TGCGCCAGCAGCCCCTACGCCAAAGGGACCTTGGCCAAAAACATTCAGTACTTC.